These 30 T cell receptor beta chains share one sample of origin, sequenced in a study of control samples from healthy donors and cancer patients. Data came from immunoSEQ multiplex PCR; TCRdb stores just in-frame clones and leaves some out. The data hold some 120,000 clones, with about 93% observed a single time. The sequenced material came from blood. The receptors were gathered from a man younger than 40 in good health.

This chain links TRBV28 with TRBJ2-3, with D possibly matching TRBD2 (5 bases). The CDR3 covers 14 residues. Trimming shortened V by 10 bases and J by 0 bases, and 14 bases separated the two germline ends. Germline CDR1 MDHEN, CDR2 SYDVKM. The CDR3 sequence is CAMNSGFSTDTQYF. Written as DNA, the CDR3 is TGTGCCATGAACTCGGGATTTAGCACAGATACGCAGTATTTT.

This sequence joins TRBV7-9 and TRBJ2-5; 7 positions agree with TRBD1. With V trimmed by 5 bases and J by 5 bases, 14 bases remained unmatched. Germline V lookup: CDR1 SEHNR, CDR2 FQNEAQ (reference sequence). The CDR3 extends over 16 amino acids. Written as DNA, the CDR3 is TGTGCCAGCAGCCCACCCGGGACAGACCGTCGGGAGACCCAGTACTTC. Translation gives CASSPPGTDRRETQYF.

This clone appeared once. The chain uses TRBV5-6 and TRBJ1-1; unclear D gene. Trimming stripped 0 bases from V and 5 bases from J, with 11 bases between. Germline CDR1 SGHDT, CDR2 YYEEEE. There are 14 residues in the CDR3. The CDR3 loop reads CASSLGLVGTEAFF. The DNA for the CDR3 is TGTGCCAGCAGCTTGGGATTGGTTGGAACTGAAGCTTTCTTT.

The chain employs TRBV6-5 and TRBJ1-5; D not resolved. V was clipped by 6 bases and J by 0 bases, with 9 bases between them. This CDR3 contains 14 residues. Germline V gene data show CDR1 as MNHEY and CDR2 as SVGAGI. The CDR3 here is CASSNRNSNQPQHF. The CDR3 DNA is TGTGCCAGCAGCAACCGGAATAGCAATCAGCCCCAGCATTTT.

The rearrangement joins TRBV6-5 to TRBJ1-3; D not certain. Trimming shortened V by 3 bases and J by 4 bases, and 10 bases separated the two germline ends. This CDR3 is 14 amino acids long. The germline V gene encodes CDR1 MNHEY and CDR2 SVGAGI. CDR3 in amino acids: CASSYGLDGNTIYF. CDR3 coding DNA: TGTGCCAGCAGTTATGGTCTAGACGGAAACACCATATATTTT.

The CDR3 coding sequence is TGTGCCAGCAGCGTAGGTTCAGGTGTTGAGCAGTTCTTC. Translation gives CASSVGSGVEQFF. The J gene is TRBJ2-1, the V gene TRBV9; D is unresolved. Trimming stripped 0 bases from V and 9 bases from J, with 10 bases between. The CDR3 contains 13 residues. Looked up from germline, CDR1 is SGDLS and CDR2 is YYNGEE. The full variable domain, in which reference TRBV9 and TRBJ2-1 provide the parts outside the CDR3, is DSGVTQTPKHLITATGQRVTLRCSPRSGDLSVYWYQQSLDQGLQFLIQYYNGEERAKGNILERFSAQQFPDLHSELNLSSLELGDSALYFCASSVGSGVEQFFGPGTRLTVL.

V is TRBV30 and J is TRBJ1-2; TRBD1 is a possible D gene (5 bases). Per germline, CDR1 GTSNPN and CDR2 SVGIG (reference sequence). V lost 3 bases, J lost 7 bases, and 9 bases lay in between. The CDR3 is 11 residues long. The CDR3 DNA reads TGTGCCTGGAGACTCGGGGGTGGCTACACCTTC. Its translation: CAWRLGGGYTF.

This clone was detected a few times. The rearrangement uses TRBV5-6 and TRBJ2-7; D remains ambiguous. CDR1 SGHDT and CDR2 YYEEEE come from the germline V gene. Trimming cost V 0 bases and J 0 bases, with 13 bases left between them. The CDR3 contains 16 residues. In DNA, the CDR3 is TGTGCCAGCAGCTTGGGCCTACAGTTTAGCTCCTACGAGCAGTACGTC. It codes for CASSLGLQFSSYEQYV.

The chain carries TRBV5-4 and TRBJ2-1, with D uncertain. Germline V gene lookup returns CDR1 SGHNT and CDR2 YYREEE (reference sequence). Trimming took 3 bases from V and 5 from J, leaving 3 bases between them. The CDR3 runs 11 residues. This CDR3 reads CASSYNNEQFF. The DNA of the CDR3 is TGTGCCAGCAGCTACAACAATGAGCAGTTCTTC. The full variable domain, its missing parts supplied by reference TRBV5-4 and TRBJ2-1, is ETGVTQSPTHLIKTRGQQVTLRCSSQSGHNTVSWYQQALGQGPQFIFQYYREEENGRGNFPPRFSGLQFPNYSSELNVNALELDDSALYLCASSYNNEQFFGPGTRLTVL.

The chain couples TRBV23-1 to TRBJ2-2; a weak D match, TRBD2 (7 bases). TRBV23-1 is noted as an ORF with a role that remains uncertain. V lost 3 bases to trimming and J lost 6 bases, with 23 bases between them. This CDR3 is 18 amino acids long. The CDR3 is CASSHRRPEGGVPGELFF. The CDR3 DNA is TGCGCCAGCAGTCATCGTCGACCCGAGGGGGGGGTTCCCGGGGAGCTGTTTTTT.

This rearrangement joins TRBV24-1 to TRBJ1-5; D is unclear. CDR3 size: 16 residues. With 4 bases removed from V and 0 bases from J, the gap between germline ends came to 12 bases. The V gene's germline CDR1 is KGHDR and CDR2 SFDVKD. CDR3 protein: CATSDHPRGSNQPQHF. In nucleotides, the CDR3 is TGTGCCACCAGTGACCACCCCCGAGGTAGCAATCAGCCCCAGCATTTT.

CDR3 DNA sequence: TGTGCCAGCAGCGTCGGACAGGGCAACACCGGGGAGCTGTTTTTT. This codes for CASSVGQGNTGELFF. The V and J genes are TRBV7-9 and TRBJ2-2; the match to TRBD1 covers 8 bases. Unmatched junction bases numbered 4, after V lost 5 bases and J lost 2 bases. CDR1 and CDR2 (germline): SEHNR, FQNEAQ (reference sequence). This CDR3 comprises 15 residues.

The genes are TRBV28 and TRBJ1-1; D gene ambiguous. With 7 bases removed from V and 1 base from J, the gap between germline ends came to 28 bases. Germline V CDR1 and CDR2: MDHEN, SYDVKM. This CDR3 has 19 residues. Here the CDR3 DNA reads TGTGCCAGCACCTCTACCGGTGGTGGGGTAAAACTAAAGAACACTGAAGCTTTCTTT. Translation: CASTSTGGGVKLKNTEAFF.

This rearrangement joins TRBV5-1 to TRBJ2-5; D may correspond to TRBD1 or TRBD2 (5 bases each). Trimming shortened V by 2 bases and J by 0 bases, and 8 bases separated the two germline ends. Germline V gene lookup returns CDR1 SGHRS and CDR2 YFSETQ. CDR3 size: 14 residues. The CDR3 loop is CASSLVGDQETQYF. The CDR3 coding sequence is TGCGCCAGCAGCTTAGTGGGGGACCAAGAGACCCAGTACTTC.

The chain carries TRBV6-1 and TRBJ1-2; D not resolved. This CDR3 comprises 12 residues. V was trimmed by 1 base and J by 6 bases, leaving 6 bases between them. Germline V lookup: CDR1 MNHNS, CDR2 SASEGT. In DNA form, the CDR3 reads TGTGCCAGCAGTGAAGTGGGGAATGGCTACACCTTC. Protein sequence: CASSEVGNGYTF.

Concerning this clone: The same CDR3 can be traced to other DNA sequences in this sample. The chain uses TRBV7-9 and TRBJ1-5; no definite D call. In germline, CDR1 is SEHNR, CDR2 FQNEAQ (reference sequence). With 1 base removed from V and 6 bases from J, the gap between germline ends came to 4 bases. The CDR3 is 12 amino acids. The CDR3 is CASSLEGQPQHF. The CDR3 bases are TGTGCCAGCAGCTTAGAGGGTCAGCCCCAGCATTTT.

V is TRBV4-2 and J is TRBJ2-5; D is unresolved. The length of the CDR3 is 15 residues. Germline lookup yields CDR1 LGHNA and CDR2 YNFKEQ. Trimming stripped 8 bases from V and 1 base from J, with 17 bases between. Here the CDR3 DNA reads TGTGCCAGCGGACCCGAGGCCCTGACCCAAGAGACCCAGTACTTC. It specifies CASGPEALTQETQYF.

V and J are TRBV28 and TRBJ1-1; D not certain. V was trimmed by 3 bases and J by 2 bases, leaving 7 bases between them. The CDR3 extends over 13 amino acids. Looked up from germline, CDR1 is MDHEN and CDR2 is SYDVKM. As DNA, the CDR3 is TGTGCCAGCAGTTTTGGGAGAAACACTGAAGCTTTCTTT. This codes for CASSFGRNTEAFF.

The V call is TRBV4-1, the J call TRBJ2-3; tentative D call: TRBD1 (5 bases). Trimming stripped 3 bases from V and 3 bases from J, with 16 bases between. Germline V gives CDR1 MGHRA, CDR2 YSYEKL. The length of the CDR3 is 16 residues. The CDR3 DNA follows: TGCGCCAGCAGCCACGAGAGAGTGGGGCGGACAGATACGCAGTATTTT. Translated: CASSHERVGRTDTQYF.

The gene calls are TRBV28 and TRBJ1-5, with 9 bases aligning to TRBD1. The germline gives CDR1 MDHEN, CDR2 SYDVKM. Trimming cost V 6 bases and J 4 bases; bases outside gene matches: 7. This CDR3 is 15 amino acids long. The CDR3 region is CASSFRDRVNQPQHF. The DNA for the CDR3 is TGTGCCAGCAGCTTCCGGGACAGGGTAAATCAGCCCCAGCATTTT.

This chain connects TRBV5-1 to TRBJ1-1; 8 bases line up with TRBD1. Germline lookup yields CDR1 SGHRS and CDR2 YFSETQ. J gave up 1 base and V 1 base, and 3 bases lay outside the gene matches. The CDR3 contains 15 residues. The CDR3 region is CASSLNQGANTEAFF. CDR3 DNA sequence: TGCGCCAGCAGCTTGAACCAGGGGGCGAACACTGAAGCTTTCTTT.

The chain is built from TRBV10-3 and TRBJ1-1; perhaps TRBD1 as D (6 bases). This CDR3 spans 17 amino acids. V was pared by 3 bases and J by 4 bases, with 21 bases between. CDR1 and CDR2 (germline): ENHRY, SYGVKD. This chain's CDR3 is CAISDTIGGGKTTEAFF. CDR3 nucleotide sequence: TGTGCCATCAGTGACACAATAGGGGGGGGGAAGACCACTGAAGCTTTCTTT.

This clone came up a few times. The CDR3, as DNA: TGTGCCAGTAATGGCGAGGGCTACTCTGGAAACACCATATATTTT. It translates to CASNGEGYSGNTIYF. V usage is TRBV19 and J usage is TRBJ1-3, with no clear D. Germline-derived CDR1 and CDR2 are LNHDA and SQIVND (reference sequence). This CDR3 comprises 15 residues. V was pared by 7 bases and J by 0 bases, with 13 bases between.

The chain couples TRBV6-4 to TRBJ1-2; no definite D call. Trimming shortened V by 0 bases and J by 0 bases, and 11 bases separated the two germline ends. This CDR3 spans 16 amino acids. CDR1 is MRHNA, CDR2 SNTAGT, per germline. CDR3 DNA sequence: TGTGCCAGCAGTGACTCATGGAGAACACCTAACTATGGCTACACCTTC. Translating it yields CASSDSWRTPNYGYTF.

This chain connects TRBV28 to TRBJ2-4, with 8 bases matching TRBD2. The V gene end was trimmed by 11 bases and the J gene end by 0 bases; junction bases not matched to a gene: 15. The germline gives CDR1 MDHEN, CDR2 SYDVKM. The CDR3 is made up of 17 amino acids. For the CDR3, the DNA is TGTGCCTCGAAACCGCGGGGGGCTGGACTAGCCAAAAACATTCAGTACTTC. As protein: CASKPRGAGLAKNIQYF.

This clone appeared once. The chain carries TRBV18 and TRBJ2-7; D gene uncertain. Germline CDR1 KGHSH, CDR2 LQKENI. With 4 bases removed from V and 7 bases from J, the gap between germline ends came to 14 bases. The CDR3 totals 13 residues. This chain's CDR3 is CASSLGELGEQYF. The CDR3 nucleotides read TGTGCCAGCTCACTTGGGGAATTGGGGGAGCAGTACTTC.

V usage is TRBV25-1 and J usage is TRBJ2-1, with TRBD2 matching over 13 bases. Germline CDR1 reads MGHDK; CDR2 reads SYGVNS. The CDR3 consists of 16 residues. J gave up 12 bases and V 5 bases, and 13 bases lay outside the gene matches. CDR3 bases: TGTGCCAGCAGTACGACGACTAGCGGGGGGTTCGGAGTGCAGTTCTTC. Translated: CASSTTTSGGFGVQFF.

The chain links TRBV5-1 to TRBJ2-5; D is possibly TRBD1 (5 bases). This CDR3 is built from 14 residues. The germline CDR1 and CDR2 sequences are SGHRS and YFSETQ. Deletions cut 2 bases from V and 2 bases from J, with 10 bases between. DNA of the CDR3: TGCGCCAGCAGCTTCACAGGTCCACAAGAGACCCAGTACTTC. Residues: CASSFTGPQETQYF.

This clone was found once. The chain has TRBV5-4 and TRBJ1-4; D unresolved. The CDR3 consists of 14 residues. Trimming removed 2 bases at V and 5 bases at J, with 10 bases between. Germline V gene sequence: CDR1 SGHNT, CDR2 YYREEE (reference sequence). The CDR3 region has the DNA TGTGCCAGCAGCTTAGAAGGCAGGAATGAAAAACTGTTTTTT. Translating gives CASSLEGRNEKLFF.

The genes are TRBV5-8 and TRBJ2-7; D perhaps matches TRBD2 (5 bases). The ends were cut back, 9 bases at V and 5 bases at J, with 18 bases in the middle. This CDR3 is built from 13 residues. Germline values: CDR1 SGHTS, CDR2 YDEGEE. This chain's CDR3 is CATPRRELHEQYF. CDR3 coding DNA: TGTGCCACCCCCCGACGGGAACTACACGAGCAGTACTTC.